A selection of T cell receptor beta chains follows, all from one sample in a study of identical twins. TCRdb ran MiXCR on the 5' RACE reads and lists one entry per CDR3 protein. The table has hundreds of thousands of distinct CDR3 sequences, over 8.5% seen once. These data are also associated with another study on yellow fever vaccine responses in identical twins.

The sequenced material came from PBMCs. The receptors were gathered from a woman in her late teens or twenties in good health. Both conserved end residues are part of each CDR3. The D gene is left open where the match is weak. Size tells how often a clone was seen (once, few, many) or the class of an expanded clone, and some rows leave it out.

>.|TRBV27|TRBJ2-4|.
TGTGCCAGCAGTTCCCAGAAGGGCATTCAGTACTTC
CASSSQKGIQYF
>.|TRBV5-5|TRBJ1-2|many
TGTGCCAGCAGCTTAGGAGGGAGAGCTAACTATGGCTACACCTTC
CASSLGGRANYGYTF
>.|TRBV4-3|TRBJ2-7|few
TGCGCCAGCAGCCAAGGCAGGGATAAGACCTACGAGCAGTACTTC
CASSQGRDKTYEQYF
>.|TRBV27|TRBJ2-5|few
TGTGCCAGCAGTTCCGGGACCCCTAGGAAGACCCAGTACTTC
CASSSGTPRKTQYF
>.|TRBV7-9|TRBJ2-2|many
TGTGCCAGCAGCGCCAGGGGGGACGGGGAGCTGTTTTTT
CASSARGDGELFF
>.|TRBV28|TRBJ2-7|many
TGTGCCAGCAGTTTAGGCAGTAAAAAAACCTACGAGCAGTACTTC
CASSLGSKKTYEQYF
>.|TRBV28|TRBJ2-5|many
TGTGCCAGCAGTTTCCCGGAGAAAGGGACCCAGTACTTC
CASSFPEKGTQYF
>TRBD1|TRBV5-6|TRBJ2-1|few
TGTGCCAGCAGCTGGGATGGACAGGGCGATGAGCAGTTCTTC
CASSWDGQGDEQFF
>.|TRBV4-3|TRBJ2-3|few
TGCGCCAGCAGCCAAGATCCGCTAGGTGCAGATACGCAGTATTTT
CASSQDPLGADTQYF
>TRBD2|TRBV2|TRBJ2-3|few
TGTGCCAGCAGTGAAAGCGGGGGGCGCACAGATACGCAGTATTTT
CASSESGGRTDTQYF
>TRBD2|TRBV20-1|TRBJ2-5|.
TGCAGTGCTAGAGCTCACCTGACTAGCGGGAGGGCGCAGACCCAGTACTTC
CSARAHLTSGRAQTQYF
>.|TRBV29-1|TRBJ2-2|.
TGCAGCGTCCCCTCCGCGGGCGGGGAGCTGTTTTTT
CSVPSAGGELFF
>TRBD2|TRBV12-3/TRBV12-4|TRBJ2-1|.
TGTGCCAGCAGTTATAGCGGGAGCAGCAATGAGCAGTTCTTC
CASSYSGSSNEQFF
>.|TRBV10-2|TRBJ2-5|few
TGCGCCAGCAGCAGATTCCAAGAGACCCAGTACTTC
CASSRFQETQYF
>.|TRBV6-1|TRBJ2-3|.
TGTGCCAGCAGGCGGCTCACAGATACGCAGTATTTT
CASRRLTDTQYF
>.|TRBV18|TRBJ2-3|.
TGTGCCAGCTCACCGGGCGCGACTCGCACAGATACGCAGTATTTT
CASSPGATRTDTQYF
>TRBD2|TRBV6-5|TRBJ2-3|many
TGTGCCAGCAGTTCACAAGCGGGAAGCAACACAGATACGCAGTATTTT
CASSSQAGSNTDTQYF
>TRBD2|TRBV28|TRBJ2-1|few
TGTGCCAGCACTCCCATTCCCGGGACTAGCGTTAAGTTCTTC
CASTPIPGTSVKFF
>.|TRBV20-1|TRBJ1-4|.
TGCAGTGCAACAGGATCCAGGAAAGGCAATGAAAAACTGTTTTTT
CSATGSRKGNEKLFF
>TRBD1|TRBV11-2|TRBJ1-1|.
TGTGCCAGCAGCTTAGTGGAGGGGGCCAGGGTGGTCACTGAAGCTTTCTTT
CASSLVEGARVVTEAFF
>.|TRBV15|TRBJ2-3|few
TGTGCCACCAGCCGAAAAGGGGCTAGCACAGATACGCAGTATTTT
CATSRKGASTDTQYF
>.|TRBV24-1|TRBJ2-1|.
TGTGCCACCAGTGATTCCAATGAGCAGTTCTTC
CATSDSNEQFF